One T cell receptor beta chain is described in this entry. These data are taken from a study of blood T cell repertoires in COVID-19. For the study at large: COVID-19 samples from acute and convalescent phases originated in the United States, Italy and Spain. T cells, B-cell-depleted T cells, or PBMCs provided the cDNA or gDNA that served as material.

The protocol was immunoSEQ multiplex PCR, while the TCRdb copy is restricted to in-frame clones and leaves out a portion. The data show 100,000 to 150,000 clones, with around 87% seen just once and around 30% held by the top ten. The sample taken for sequencing was peripheral blood. The TCR sequence derives from a man between 65 and 85 years old with active or convalescent COVID-19.

DNA of the CDR3: TGTGCCAGCAGGCCTCCTAGCGATTCAGATACGCAGTATTTT. It encodes CASRPPSDSDTQYF. The V and J genes are TRBV28 and TRBJ2-3; D may be TRBD2 (6 bases). This CDR3 region has 14 residues. Trimming cost V 6 bases and J 4 bases, with 14 bases left between them. Germline CDR1 MDHEN, CDR2 SYDVKM.